Below are 26 T cell receptor beta chains sequenced from a single sample in a study of low-dose radiotherapy and immunotherapy resistance in tumors. Covering alpha and beta chains, TRAV- and TRBV-specific primers were used for the first-strand cDNA. Using a constant-region primer together with a V-primer adapter, TCRs were subjected to 15 to 25 PCR cycles of amplification. From the reads, TCRdb called clonotypes with MiXCR, one entry per CDR3 protein. The data contain about 91,000 distinct CDR3 sequences, roughly 19% of them singletons. Time point described: after trial treatment. The sample's treatment: LDRT plus nivolumab, ipilimumab, low-dose cyclophosphamide and aspirin (RACIN trial). This sample comprised PBMCs, obtained after low-dose radiotherapy plus immunotherapy. The receptors originated from a female donor with ovarian cancer.

The table lists this clonotype with many counts. V usage is TRBV5-1 and J usage is TRBJ2-3; the match to TRBD2 covers 11 bases. The V gene end was trimmed by 7 bases and the J gene end by 2 bases; junction bases not matched to a gene: 6. The V gene's germline CDR1 is SGHRS and CDR2 YFSETQ. The CDR3 has 15 amino acids. The CDR3 reads CASYLSGGATDTQYF. The CDR3 region has the DNA TGCGCCAGCTACCTTAGCGGGGGGGCCACAGATACGCAGTATTTT.

There are many counts of this clonotype. The chain joins TRBV7-2 to TRBJ2-1, with 10 bases identical to TRBD2. J was trimmed by 0 bases and V by 6 bases; bases with no gene match: 5. This CDR3 is 16 amino acids long. The germline V gene has CDR1 SGHTA and CDR2 FQGNSA. The CDR3 region has the DNA TGTGCCAGCAGTCCTAGCGGGGGCTTCTCCTACAATGAGCAGTTCTTC. Its protein is CASSPSGGFSYNEQFF.

This clonotype was recorded many times. The chain couples TRBV6-2 or TRBV6-3 to TRBJ2-1; D may be TRBD1 (6 bases). V lost 5 bases, J lost 3 bases, and 14 bases lay in between. The CDR3 extends over 15 amino acids. Germline CDR1 and CDR2: MNHEY and SVGEGT. In DNA, the CDR3 is TGTGCCAGCAGTGGGGACACCAGCTTCTACAATGAGCAGTTCTTC. It specifies CASSGDTSFYNEQFF.

The rearrangement links TRBV21-1 to TRBJ1-5. TRBV21-1 represents a pseudogene. This CDR3 contains 15 residues. CDR3 sequence: CARHSLSGSNQPQHF. As DNA, the CDR3 is TGTGCCAGACACTCACTGAGTGGTAGCAATCAGCCCCAGCATTTT.

This clonotype occurred many times. The chain combines TRBV2 with TRBJ2-7, with D tentatively TRBD2 (5 bases). The CDR3 extends over 13 amino acids. Germline CDR1 is SNHLY and CDR2 is FYNNEI. The ends were cut back, 0 bases at V and 6 bases at J, with 9 bases in the middle. The CDR3 reads CASSEARAGEQYF. In nucleotides, the CDR3 is TGTGCCAGCAGTGAAGCACGGGCGGGCGAGCAGTACTTC.

V gene TRBV20-1 combines with J gene TRBJ2-7; 12 nucleotides align to TRBD2. The trim removed 0 bases at V and 4 bases at J, leaving 10 bases unmatched. Germline CDR1 is DFQATT and CDR2 is SNEGSKA (reference sequence). The CDR3 is 17 residues long. The CDR3 protein is CSARDALASGGVYEQYF. The CDR3 DNA reads as TGCAGTGCTAGAGATGCCCTGGCTAGCGGGGGGGTATACGAGCAGTACTTC.

This clonotype was observed once. With a far larger clone one base away, a read error is the likely cause. V usage is TRBV5-3 and J usage is TRBJ2-3; D is unresolved. TRBV5-3 is given ORF status, its function remaining uncertain. The CDR3 is made up of 16 amino acids. CDR3 residues: CASSLFASEGTDTQYF. The DNA for the CDR3 is TGTGCCAGCAGCTTGTTCGCTAGTGAAGGCACAGATACGCAGTATTTT.

This clonotype was counted ten times or more. The chain uses TRBV5-1 and TRBJ1-1; D possibly corresponds to TRBD1 (6 bases). Trimming removed 4 bases from V and 4 bases from J, with 17 bases in between. Germline CDR1 reads SGHRS; CDR2 reads YFSETQ. The CDR3 has 15 amino acids. CDR3 sequence reads: CASSATRGLLTEAFF. CDR3 sequence (DNA): TGCGCCAGCAGCGCGACCAGGGGCCTTCTCACTGAAGCTTTCTTT.

This clonotype has ten or more counts. The V call is TRBV24-1, the J call TRBJ2-2, with a possible D match to TRBD1 (5 bases). V lost 3 bases and J lost 0, with 7 bases in between. Germline V gene lookup returns CDR1 KGHDR and CDR2 SFDVKD. The CDR3 runs to 15 residues. The CDR3 loop is CATSDPRANTGELFF. CDR3 nucleotides: TGTGCCACCAGTGATCCCAGGGCGAACACCGGGGAGCTGTTTTTT.

This clonotype was recorded many times. The rearrangement uses TRBV5-4 and TRBJ2-2, with 11 nucleotides matching TRBD2. After removal of 4 bases from V and 4 bases from J, the junction contained 3 bases not matched to a gene. This CDR3 is built from 15 residues. Germline V CDR1 and CDR2: SGHNT, YYREEE (reference sequence). The CDR3 here is CASSVLAGATGELFF. The CDR3 nucleotides read TGTGCCAGCAGCGTACTAGCGGGGGCCACCGGGGAGCTGTTTTTT. The full variable domain, its missing parts supplied by reference TRBV5-4 and TRBJ2-2, is ETGVTQSPTHLIKTRGQQVTLRCSSQSGHNTVSWYQQALGQGPQFIFQYYREEENGRGNFPPRFSGLQFPNYSSELNVNALELDDSALYLCASSVLAGATGELFFGEGSRLTVL.

This clonotype was observed many times. The chain employs TRBV24-1 and TRBJ2-3; TRBD1 is a possible D gene (6 bases). This CDR3 is built from 14 residues. Trimming took off 6 bases at V and 1 base at J, with 10 bases between the two ends. Germline values: CDR1 KGHDR, CDR2 SFDVKD. CDR3 nucleotides: TGTGCCACCAGTATCGAGGGGGGCACAGATACGCAGTATTTT. This gives the protein CATSIEGGTDTQYF.

This chain joins TRBV5-8 and TRBJ1-1; tentative D call: TRBD1 (5 bases). The V and J ends lost 2 bases and 4 bases respectively, with 9 bases between them. Germline assignment: CDR1 SGHTS and CDR2 YDEGEE. This CDR3 comprises 13 residues. CDR3 nucleotides: TGTGCCAGCAGCTTAGGGGTGGTCACTGAAGCTTTCTTT. Translation: CASSLGVVTEAFF.

This clonotype was recorded at least ten times. The CDR3 region has the DNA TGTGCCAGCAAAGGGATCGCAGTCAACTATGGCTACACCTTC. This codes for CASKGIAVNYGYTF. The chain uses TRBV11-2 and TRBJ1-2; D remains unclear. This CDR3 has 14 amino acids. CDR1 is SGHAT and CDR2 is FQNNGV in the germline V gene. Trimming cost V 7 bases and J 2 bases, with 14 bases left between them.

This clonotype was counted many times. This rearrangement joins TRBV6-5 to TRBJ1-2; D is uncertain. This CDR3 has 16 amino acids. Germline assignment: CDR1 MNHEY and CDR2 SVGAGI. V lost 6 bases and J 8 bases, leaving 25 bases between the germline ends. For the CDR3, the DNA is TGTGCCAGCAGACCCTCCATGGGAGGGAGATCAGGAGGCTACACCTTC. Protein sequence: CASRPSMGGRSGGYTF.

This clonotype was picked up many times. The V and J genes are TRBV5-1 and TRBJ1-4; D remains ambiguous. CDR3 length: 14 amino acids. Germline assignment: CDR1 SGHRS and CDR2 YFSETQ. V lost 1 base to trimming and J lost 2 bases, with 6 bases between them. CDR3 sequence reads: CASSLTDTNEKLFF. The CDR3 coding sequence is TGCGCCAGCAGCTTGACCGATACTAATGAAAAACTGTTTTTT.

Ten or more counts support this clonotype. The V and J genes are TRBV12-3 or TRBV12-4 and TRBJ1-2; D may be TRBD1 (6 bases). The CDR3 runs to 14 residues. Trimming cost V 7 bases and J 4 bases, with 16 bases left between them. CDR3 loop: CASTLGGQGYGYTF. The DNA for the CDR3 is TGTGCCAGCACCCTAGGGGGGCAGGGCTATGGCTACACCTTC.

This clonotype was counted ten times or more. The chain has TRBV2 and TRBJ1-5; D remains unclear. CDR1 SNHLY and CDR2 FYNNEI come from the germline V gene. The CDR3 spans 16 residues. Trimming took off 6 bases at V and 4 bases at J, with 19 bases between the two ends. The CDR3 region has the DNA TGTGCCAGCAGCCACGCCGTAGGAGTCCCTAATCAGCCCCAGCATTTT. It specifies CASSHAVGVPNQPQHF.

Many counts were recorded for this clonotype. V usage is TRBV20-1 and J usage is TRBJ2-5, with 13 bases aligning to TRBD2. The CDR3 extends over 14 amino acids. The junction had 2 bases not matched to a gene; V was cut back by 5 bases and J by 2 bases. Germline V CDR1 and CDR2: DFQATT, SNEGSKA (reference sequence). CDR3 residues: CSAGTSGVQETQYF. The CDR3 bases are TGCAGTGCTGGGACTAGCGGGGTTCAAGAGACCCAGTACTTC.

With regard to this clonotype: A read error is likely here: a far larger clone is one base away. The chain couples TRBV6-1 to TRBJ2-7; TRBD2 matches at 8 bases. The V gene end was trimmed by 5 bases and the J gene end by 4 bases; junction bases not matched to a gene: 4. CDR1 is MNHNS and CDR2 is SASEGT in the germline V gene. This CDR3 is built from 13 residues. The CDR3 sequence: CASSMTSAYEQYF. The DNA for the CDR3 is TGTGCCAGCAGTATGACTAGCGCATACGAGCAGTACTTC.

This clonotype has ten or more counts. This chain links TRBV11-2 with TRBJ1-5; weak D call: TRBD1 (6 bases). Trimming shortened V by 8 bases and J by 3 bases, and 17 bases separated the two germline ends. Per the germline V gene, CDR1 is SGHAT and CDR2 is FQNNGV. The CDR3 totals 15 residues. The CDR3 coding sequence is TGTGCCAGCGCCACTACTGGGGGCCTCAATCAGCCCCAGCATTTT. Translation gives CASATTGGLNQPQHF.

This clonotype was counted ten times or more. The chain uses TRBV30 and TRBJ2-7; 8 bases are a match to TRBD1. The V gene end was trimmed by 2 bases and the J gene end by 2 bases; junction bases not matched to a gene: 2. CDR1 and CDR2 from the germline V gene are GTSNPN and SVGIG (reference sequence). The CDR3 loop spans 13 amino acids. The CDR3 region has the DNA TGTGCCTGGAGTCCGGACAGGGCCTACGAGCAGTACTTC. It specifies CAWSPDRAYEQYF.

This clonotype was found a few times. Given a much more abundant clone one base away, this may be a read error. The V gene is TRBV23-1, the J gene TRBJ2-2, with D perhaps TRBD2 (5 bases). TRBV23-1 counts as an open reading frame of uncertain function. This CDR3 has 17 residues. Written as DNA, the CDR3 is TGCGCCAGCAGTCAATCGGCCTCAGCGCCCAACACCGGGGAGCCGTTTTTT. Its translation is CASSQSASAPNTGEPFF.

Only one count was recorded for this clonotype. The V call is TRBV4-2, the J call TRBJ2-3; TRBD2 agrees at 9 bases. After removal of 2 bases from V and 1 base from J, the junction contained 4 bases not matched to a gene. CDR3 size: 16 residues. Germline V gives CDR1 LGHNA, CDR2 YNFKEQ. CDR3 protein: CASSQMTSGGTDTQYF. The DNA of the CDR3 is TGTGCCAGCAGCCAAATGACTAGCGGAGGCACAGATACGCAGTATTTT.

This clonotype appeared many times. The chain is built from TRBV11-3 and TRBJ2-4; D not resolved. Trimming pared 4 bases from V and 0 bases from J, leaving 10 bases between. This CDR3 has 15 residues. Germline V lookup: CDR1 SGHNT, CDR2 YENEEA. The CDR3 DNA reads TGTGCCAGCAGCTCCCGCGAGCTAGCCAAAAACATTCAGTACTTC. Translated: CASSSRELAKNIQYF.

This clonotype was seen ten or more times. The chain uses TRBV19 and TRBJ2-1; 13 bases match TRBD2. The germline V gene encodes CDR1 LNHDA and CDR2 SQIVND (reference sequence). Trimming cost V 0 bases and J 0 bases; bases outside gene matches: 8. The CDR3 has 20 residues. Here the CDR3 reads CASSIDGTSGVPSSYNEQFF. The DNA of the CDR3 is TGTGCCAGTAGTATAGATGGGACTAGCGGGGTTCCGAGCTCCTACAATGAGCAGTTCTTC.

The chain carries TRBV9 and TRBJ2-7; 7 positions agree with TRBD2. Per germline, CDR1 SGDLS and CDR2 YYNGEE. The CDR3 spans 14 residues. The ends lost 0 bases at V and 3 bases at J; junction bases unmatched: 3. For the CDR3, the DNA is TGTGCCAGCAGCGTAGGGGAGCGGGGCTACGAGCAGTACTTC. Its translation: CASSVGERGYEQYF. The complete variable domain, with remaining parts taken from reference TRBV9 and TRBJ2-7, reads DSGVTQTPKHLITATGQRVTLRCSPRSGDLSVYWYQQSLDQGLQFLIQYYNGEERAKGNILERFSAQQFPDLHSELNLSSLELGDSALYFCASSVGERGYEQYFGPGTRLTVT.